This TCR beta chain derives from a study of human T cells and chemical hapten exposure. Study at large: Small pooled library volume differences mainly caused per-sample TCR yield variation.

Unique molecular identifiers were affixed to discrete cDNA molecules within the library. Authors' analysis steps: From 23,224 to 690,600 TCRs were found per sample, with a median of about 96,000. One entry per CDR3 protein results from TCRdb running MiXCR on the reads. None of the V and J calls come from the authors' own analysis; TCRdb made them. The repertoire holds 95,000 to 150,000 distinct CDR3 sequences, with around 9% as singletons. The table lists this clonotype with many counts. Its specificity is not known. J gave up 4 bases and V 2 bases, and 2 bases lay outside the gene matches. The CDR3 contains 14 residues. Germline values: CDR1 DFQATT, CDR2 SNEGSKA (reference sequence). RNA extraction used unfractionated whole blood as the source of total RNA. Study observations and caveats: High-frequency TCRs, those above 1 in 1000, stayed the same after DPC sensitization.

V and J are TRBV20-1 and TRBJ2-1; the match to TRBD2 covers 10 bases. The sequenced material came from whole blood. The receptor comes from a human donor in good health. Some clones in this sample may be carry-over from other donors' samples. In DNA form, the CDR3 reads TGCAGTGCTAGACTAGCGGGGGAATACAATGAGCAGTTCTTC. As protein: CSARLAGEYNEQFF.